This TCR beta chain is from a study of blood T cell repertoires in COVID-19 (TCRdb year 2020). Context from the whole study: Collaborator samples came from the United States, Italy and Spain and covered acute and convalescent phases of COVID-19. The material from the prospective study consisted of cDNA or gDNA derived from T cells, B-cell-depleted T cells, or PBMCs. The repertoires were made available in a free public database intended to serve as a resource for research on the immune response to SARS-CoV-2. The dataset comprised deeply sampled blood TCRbeta repertoires from subjects exposed to, actively infected with, or recovered from COVID-19. The samples were drawn from two sources: the first 160 participants of the ongoing ImmuneRACE study, and 1,000 to 1,500 subjects contributed by 6 global collaborators. Nearly every sample came with metadata listing a de-identified subject ID, COVID-19 status, age in years and sex. Where available, HLA class I and class II types were obtained from metadata supplied by the sample provider rather than from assay-based typing. General conclusions and limits of the study: How much clinical and demographic metadata was included differed by source and by participant, and the metadata was provided uncurated.

About this clone: The antigen this receptor binds is unknown. No base qualities exist here, and no much larger clone lies one base off it.

Looking up the germline V gene yields CDR1 SGHNT and CDR2 YENEEA. From its cysteine to its phenylalanine, the CDR3 spans 18 amino acids. Only the CDR3 region is kept as DNA, spanning 54 bases read in frame from base 1. From V the trimming removes 1 base and from J it removes 0 bases, while the gene matches leave 11 bases of the junction unaccounted for. TCRbeta CDR3 regions were amplified from genomic DNA by means of the immunoSEQ Assay, a bias-controlled multiplex PCR. The source study handled its data this way. Within the assay, amplification of reference gene primers was used to estimate how many nucleated cells each sample contained. Sequence reads were collapsed and filtered to measure the absolute abundance of every unique TCRbeta CDR3 rearrangement. For each sample, productive Simpson clonality was calculated by taking the square root of Simpson's diversity index across productive rearrangements. TCRdb carries this immuneACCESS record with in-frame sequences only. Its versions omit some clonotypes, under half of them owing to an unresolved V gene in the studies checked, with the rest unexplained. The V and J calls and clone size are taken from that table; D and trimming were inferred from the DNA. Here the sample has 45,000 to 60,000 clones; 85% to 90% occur a single time. The ten top clones hold approximately 10% of the sample.

Collaborating institutions collected whole blood in K2EDTA tubes following their own protocols. For TCRbeta analysis, collaborators shipped samples as frozen whole blood, isolated PBMCs, or DNA extracted from either of those sample types. The V and J segments used are TRBV11-3 and TRBJ2-5; 7 bases in the junction line up with TRBD2. Sequenced input: peripheral blood. The sequence was obtained from a man between 70 and 80 years old with active COVID-19. The CDR3: CASSLVSGSGADQETQYF. The DNA sequence follows: TGTGCCAGCAGCTTAGTTTCGGGAAGCGGGGCAGACCAAGAGACCCAGTACTTC. Extended through the reference TRBV11-3 and TRBJ2-5 proteins, this CDR3 yields the full variable domain: EAGVVQSPRYKIIEKKQPVAFWCNPISGHNTLYWYLQNLGQGPELLIRYENEEAVDDSQLPKDRFSAERLKGVDSTLKIQPAELGDSAVYLCASSLVSGSGADQETQYFGPGTRLLVL.